This TCR beta chain was observed in a study of blood T cell repertoires in COVID-19. The overall study: Spain, Italy and the United States supplied samples that represented acute and convalescent COVID-19. The cDNA or gDNA used as material had been derived from T cells, B-cell-depleted T cells, or PBMCs.

From germline, CDR1 is MNHEY and CDR2 SMNVEV (reference sequence). Unmatched junction bases numbered 10, after V lost 3 bases and J lost 2 bases. This CDR3 has 17 amino acids. TCRdb keeps only in-frame clones here, not all; method: immunoSEQ multiplex PCR. This sample has about 210,000 clones; around 88% occur once, and the top ten carry 2.5% to 3.5%. The sequence was obtained from a man aged 45-65 years with active or convalescent COVID-19. The sample was peripheral blood. The chain carries TRBV27 and TRBJ2-3; TRBD2 aligns across 8 bases. CDR3 region: CASSLASGGLYTDTQYF. The DNA of the CDR3 is TGTGCCAGCAGTTTGGCATCGGGGGGGCTATACACAGATACGCAGTATTTT.